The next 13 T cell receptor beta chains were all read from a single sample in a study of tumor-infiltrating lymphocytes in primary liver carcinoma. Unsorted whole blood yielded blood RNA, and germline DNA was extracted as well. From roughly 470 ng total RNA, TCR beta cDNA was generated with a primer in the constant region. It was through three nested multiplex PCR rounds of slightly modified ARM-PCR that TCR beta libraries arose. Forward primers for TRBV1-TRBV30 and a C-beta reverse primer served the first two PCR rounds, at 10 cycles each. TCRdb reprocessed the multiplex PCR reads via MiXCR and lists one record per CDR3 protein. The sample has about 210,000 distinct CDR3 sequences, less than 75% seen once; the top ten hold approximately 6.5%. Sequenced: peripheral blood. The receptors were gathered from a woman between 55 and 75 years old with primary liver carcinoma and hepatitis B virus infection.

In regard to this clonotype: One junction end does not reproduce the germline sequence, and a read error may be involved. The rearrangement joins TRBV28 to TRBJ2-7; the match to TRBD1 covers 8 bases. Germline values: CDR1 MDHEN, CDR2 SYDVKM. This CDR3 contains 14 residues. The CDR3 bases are TGTGCCTGCAGTTTAGTCGGGACAGGCTACGAGCAGTACTTC. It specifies CACSLVGTGYEQYF. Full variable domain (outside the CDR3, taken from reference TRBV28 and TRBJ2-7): DVKVTQSSRYLVKRTGEKVFLECVQDMDHENMFWYRQDPGLGLRLIYFSYDVKMKEKGDIPEGYSVSREKKERFSLILESASTNQTSMYLCACSLVGTGYEQYFGPGTRLTVT.

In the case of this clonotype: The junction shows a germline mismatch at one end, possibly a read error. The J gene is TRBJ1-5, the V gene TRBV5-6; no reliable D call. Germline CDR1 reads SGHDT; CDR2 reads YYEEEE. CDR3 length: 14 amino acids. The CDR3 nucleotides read TGTGCCAGCAGCCTAGGGAGCGGCAATCAGCTCCAGCATTTT. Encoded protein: CASSLGSGNQLQHF.

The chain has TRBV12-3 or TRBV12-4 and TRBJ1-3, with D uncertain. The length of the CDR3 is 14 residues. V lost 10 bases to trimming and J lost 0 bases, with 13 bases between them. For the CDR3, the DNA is TGTGCCACCTCTAGGAGGAACTCTGGAAACACCATATATTTT. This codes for CATSRRNSGNTIYF.

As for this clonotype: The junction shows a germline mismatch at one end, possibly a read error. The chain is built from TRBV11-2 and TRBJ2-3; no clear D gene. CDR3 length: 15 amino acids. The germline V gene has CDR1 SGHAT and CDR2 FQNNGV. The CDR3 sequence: CASSRTWTGTDTRYF. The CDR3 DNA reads TGTGCCAGCAGCCGCACTTGGACGGGCACAGATACGCGGTATTTT.

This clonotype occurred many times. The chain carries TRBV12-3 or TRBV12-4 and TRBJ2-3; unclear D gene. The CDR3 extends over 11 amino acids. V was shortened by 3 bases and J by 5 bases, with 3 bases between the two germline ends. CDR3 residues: CASSFIDTQYF. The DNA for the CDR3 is TGTGCCAGCAGTTTTATAGATACGCAGTATTTT.

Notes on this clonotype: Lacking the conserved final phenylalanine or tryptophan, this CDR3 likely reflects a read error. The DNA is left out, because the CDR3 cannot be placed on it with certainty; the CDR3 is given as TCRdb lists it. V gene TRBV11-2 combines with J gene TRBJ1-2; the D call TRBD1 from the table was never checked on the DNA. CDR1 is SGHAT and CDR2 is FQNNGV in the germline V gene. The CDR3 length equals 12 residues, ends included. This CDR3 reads CVSSSNQGGYTS.

CDR3 amino acids: CAWSVPAGKDTQYF. Written as DNA, the CDR3 is TGTGCCTGGAGTGTACCAGCGGGGAAAGATACGCAGTATTTT. The genes are TRBV30 and TRBJ2-3, with TRBD2 identical over 7 bases. Germline V gene lookup returns CDR1 GTSNPN and CDR2 SVGIG (reference sequence). The CDR3 spans 14 residues. The V gene end was trimmed by 0 bases and the J gene end by 5 bases; junction bases not matched to a gene: 5.

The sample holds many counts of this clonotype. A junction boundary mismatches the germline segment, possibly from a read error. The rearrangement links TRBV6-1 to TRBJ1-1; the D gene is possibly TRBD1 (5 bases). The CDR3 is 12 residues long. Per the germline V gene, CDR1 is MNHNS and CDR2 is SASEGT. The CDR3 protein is CASSEVGTLPNF. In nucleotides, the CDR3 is TGTGCCAGCAGTGAAGTTGGGACGTTGCCCAACTTT.

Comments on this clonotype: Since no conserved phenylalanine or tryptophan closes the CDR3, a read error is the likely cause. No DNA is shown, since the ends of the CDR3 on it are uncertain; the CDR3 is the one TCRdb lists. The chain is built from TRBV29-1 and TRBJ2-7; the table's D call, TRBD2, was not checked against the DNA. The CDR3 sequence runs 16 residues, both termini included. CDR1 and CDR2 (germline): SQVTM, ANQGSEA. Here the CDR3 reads CSVVRTSGRPYYERYL.

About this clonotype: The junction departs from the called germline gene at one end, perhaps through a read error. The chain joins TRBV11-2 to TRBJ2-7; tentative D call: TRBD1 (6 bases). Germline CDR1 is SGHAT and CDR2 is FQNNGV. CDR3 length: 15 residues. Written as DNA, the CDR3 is TGTGCCAGCAGGCCGCCGTGGGGGCGAGAGAACGAGCAGCACTTC. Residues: CASRPPWGRENEQHF.

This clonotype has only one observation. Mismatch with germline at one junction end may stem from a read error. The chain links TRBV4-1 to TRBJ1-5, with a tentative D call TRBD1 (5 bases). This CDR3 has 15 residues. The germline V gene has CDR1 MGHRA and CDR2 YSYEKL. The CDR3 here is CASSQDSGVYQPKHF. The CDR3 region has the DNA TGCGCCAGCAGCCAAGATTCGGGGGTATATCAGCCCAAGCATTTT.

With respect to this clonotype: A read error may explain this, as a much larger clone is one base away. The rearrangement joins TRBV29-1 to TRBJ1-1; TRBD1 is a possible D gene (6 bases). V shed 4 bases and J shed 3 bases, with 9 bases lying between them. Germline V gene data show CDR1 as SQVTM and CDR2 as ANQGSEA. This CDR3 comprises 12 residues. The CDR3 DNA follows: TGCAGCGTTGTGCACAGGGACACTGAAGCTTTCTTT. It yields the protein CSVVHRDTEAFF.

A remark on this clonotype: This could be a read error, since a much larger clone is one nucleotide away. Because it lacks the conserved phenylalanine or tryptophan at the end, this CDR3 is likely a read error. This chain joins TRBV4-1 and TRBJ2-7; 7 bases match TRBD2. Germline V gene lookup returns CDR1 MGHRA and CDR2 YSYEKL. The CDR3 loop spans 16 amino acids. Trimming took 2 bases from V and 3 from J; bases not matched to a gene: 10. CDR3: CASSQNGLADLYEQYL. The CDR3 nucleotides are TGCGCCAGCAGCCAAAACGGTCTAGCGGACCTCTACGAGCAGTACCTC.